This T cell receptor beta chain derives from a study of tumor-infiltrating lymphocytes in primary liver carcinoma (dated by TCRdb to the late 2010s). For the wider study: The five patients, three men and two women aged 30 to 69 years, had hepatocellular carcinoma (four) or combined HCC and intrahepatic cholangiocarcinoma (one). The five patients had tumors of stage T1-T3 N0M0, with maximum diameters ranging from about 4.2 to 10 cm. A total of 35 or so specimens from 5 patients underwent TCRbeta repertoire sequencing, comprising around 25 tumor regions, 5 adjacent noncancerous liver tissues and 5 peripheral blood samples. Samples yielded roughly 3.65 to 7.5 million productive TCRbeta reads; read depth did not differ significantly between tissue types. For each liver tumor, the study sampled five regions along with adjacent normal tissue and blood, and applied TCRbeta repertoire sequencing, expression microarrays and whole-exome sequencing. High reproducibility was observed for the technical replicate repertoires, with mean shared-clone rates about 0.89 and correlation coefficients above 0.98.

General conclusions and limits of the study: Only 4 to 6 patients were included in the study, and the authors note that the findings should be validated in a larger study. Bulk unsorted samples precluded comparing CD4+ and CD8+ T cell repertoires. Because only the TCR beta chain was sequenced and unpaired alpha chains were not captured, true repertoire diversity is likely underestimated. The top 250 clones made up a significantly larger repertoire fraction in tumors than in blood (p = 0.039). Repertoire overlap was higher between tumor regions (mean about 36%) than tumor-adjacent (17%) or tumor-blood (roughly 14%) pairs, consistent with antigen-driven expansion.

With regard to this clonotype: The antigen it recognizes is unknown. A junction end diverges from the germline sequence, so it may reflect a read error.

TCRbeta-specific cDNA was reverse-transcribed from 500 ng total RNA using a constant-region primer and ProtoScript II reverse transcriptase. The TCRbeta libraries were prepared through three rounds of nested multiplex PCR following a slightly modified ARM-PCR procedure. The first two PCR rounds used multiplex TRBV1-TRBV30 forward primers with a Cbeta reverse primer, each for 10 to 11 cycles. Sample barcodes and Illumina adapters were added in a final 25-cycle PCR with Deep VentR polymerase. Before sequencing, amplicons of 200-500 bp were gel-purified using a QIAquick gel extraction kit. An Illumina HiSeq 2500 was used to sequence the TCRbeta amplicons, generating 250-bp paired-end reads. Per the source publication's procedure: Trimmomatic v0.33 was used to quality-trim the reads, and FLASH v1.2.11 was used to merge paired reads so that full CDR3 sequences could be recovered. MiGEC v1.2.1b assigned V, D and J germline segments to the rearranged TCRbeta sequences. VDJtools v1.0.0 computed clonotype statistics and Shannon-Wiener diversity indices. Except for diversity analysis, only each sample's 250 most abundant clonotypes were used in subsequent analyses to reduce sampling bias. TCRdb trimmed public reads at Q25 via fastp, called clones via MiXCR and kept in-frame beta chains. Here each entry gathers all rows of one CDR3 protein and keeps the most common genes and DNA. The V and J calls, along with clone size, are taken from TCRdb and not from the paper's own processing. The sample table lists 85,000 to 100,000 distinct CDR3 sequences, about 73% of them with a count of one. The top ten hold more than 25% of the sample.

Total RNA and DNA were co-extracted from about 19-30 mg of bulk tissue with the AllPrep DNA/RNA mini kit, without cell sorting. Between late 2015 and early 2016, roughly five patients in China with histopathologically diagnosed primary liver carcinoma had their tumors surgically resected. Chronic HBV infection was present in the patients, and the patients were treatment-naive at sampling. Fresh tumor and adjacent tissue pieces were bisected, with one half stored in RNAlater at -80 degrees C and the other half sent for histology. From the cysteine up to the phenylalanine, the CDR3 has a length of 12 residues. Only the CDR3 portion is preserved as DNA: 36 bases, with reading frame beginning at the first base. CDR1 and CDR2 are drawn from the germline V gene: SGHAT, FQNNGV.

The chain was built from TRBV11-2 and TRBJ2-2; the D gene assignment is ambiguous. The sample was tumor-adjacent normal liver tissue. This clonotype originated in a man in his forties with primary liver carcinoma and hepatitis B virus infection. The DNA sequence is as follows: TGTGCCAGCAACCTTTACACCGAGGAGCTCTTTTTT. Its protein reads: CASNLYTEELFF.